A selection of T cell receptor beta chains follows, all from one sample in a study of Graves' ophthalmopathy and Graves' hyperthyroidism. TCRdb re-analysed the multiplex PCR reads in MiXCR, keeping a single row per CDR3 protein. The sample holds hundreds of thousands of distinct CDR3 sequences, around 40% seen once. Sequencing was carried out using peripheral blood. The receptor set was obtained from an adult man with Graves' ophthalmopathy. Both conserved end residues are part of each CDR3. D genes are given only for firm matches. Size is omitted from some rows. Given values are once, few, many or a class for expanded clones.

CDR3 protein: CASSYSRTASQHF; CDR3 DNA: TGTGCCAGCAGTTACTCCAGGACAGCATCCCAGCATTTT; V gene: TRBV24-1; J gene: TRBJ1-5; D gene: NA; clone size: NA
CDR3 protein: CSIWTSGIATQYF; CDR3 DNA: TGCAGCATATGGACTAGCGGGATTGCGACCCAGTACTTC; V gene: TRBV29-1; J gene: TRBJ2-5; D gene: TRBD2; clone size: NA
CDR3 protein: CAIRGGRNTGELFF; CDR3 DNA: TGTGCCATCAGGGGGGGGAGAAACACCGGGGAGCTGTTTTTT; V gene: TRBV10-3; J gene: TRBJ2-2; D gene: TRBD2; clone size: many
CDR3 protein: CASSPGQGGREQYF; CDR3 DNA: TGTGCCAGTAGTCCAGGACAGGGCGGAAGGGAGCAGTACTTC; V gene: TRBV19; J gene: TRBJ2-7; D gene: TRBD1; clone size: NA
CDR3 protein: CASSRTAPYEQYF; CDR3 DNA: TGTGCCAGCAGTCGGACAGCCCCCTACGAGCAGTACTTC; V gene: TRBV7-2; J gene: TRBJ2-7; D gene: NA; clone size: many
CDR3 protein: CASSLVAGGDTGELFF; CDR3 DNA: TGCGCCAGCAGCTTGGTAGCGGGAGGGGACACCGGGGAGCTGTTTTTT; V gene: TRBV25-1; J gene: TRBJ2-2; D gene: TRBD2; clone size: NA
CDR3 protein: CSAREKGTGGEQYF; CDR3 DNA: TGCAGTGCTAGAGAGAAGGGGACAGGGGGAGAGCAGTACTTC; V gene: TRBV20-1; J gene: TRBJ2-7; D gene: TRBD1; clone size: NA
CDR3 protein: CASSLTGTSGTGSEQYF; CDR3 DNA: TGTGCCAGCAGCTTAACGGGGACTAGCGGGACGGGTAGCGAGCAGTACTTC; V gene: TRBV7-3; J gene: TRBJ2-7; D gene: TRBD2; clone size: many
CDR3 protein: CASSILAGDVETQYF; CDR3 DNA: TGTGCCAGTAGTATACTAGCGGGAGATGTAGAGACCCAGTACTTC; V gene: TRBV19; J gene: TRBJ2-5; D gene: TRBD2; clone size: few
CDR3 protein: CATRGAENTEAFF; CDR3 DNA: TGTGCCACCAGAGGGGCGGAGAACACTGAAGCTTTCTTT; V gene: TRBV24-1; J gene: TRBJ1-1; D gene: NA; clone size: many
CDR3 protein: CATSPWGTENTGELFF; CDR3 DNA: TGTGCCACCAGCCCATGGGGGACAGAGAACACCGGGGAGCTGTTTTTT; V gene: TRBV15; J gene: TRBJ2-2; D gene: TRBD1; clone size: NA
CDR3 protein: CASSVGRGGRLDGYTF; CDR3 DNA: TGTGCCAGCAGCGTTGGTCGAGGGGGGCGCCTTGATGGCTACACCTTC; V gene: TRBV25-1; J gene: TRBJ1-2; D gene: NA; clone size: NA
CDR3 protein: CASSRDGATNEKLFF; CDR3 DNA: TGTGCCAGCAGCCGAGATGGTGCAACTAATGAAAAACTGTTTTTT; V gene: TRBV7-9; J gene: TRBJ1-4; D gene: NA; clone size: few
CDR3 protein: CSARDPEDYYGYTF; CDR3 DNA: TGCAGTGCTAGAGATCCGGAAGATTACTATGGCTACACCTTC; V gene: TRBV20-1; J gene: TRBJ1-2; D gene: NA; clone size: NA
CDR3 protein: CASSSLRDATYVLTF; CDR3 DNA: TGTGCCAGCAGCTCGCTCCGGGACGCGACCTACGTCCTGACTTTC; V gene: TRBV9; J gene: TRBJ2-6; D gene: NA; clone size: NA
CDR3 protein: CASSLDRGGGETQYF; CDR3 DNA: TGTGCCAGCAGCTTAGACAGGGGCGGCGGAGAGACCCAGTACTTC; V gene: TRBV7-9; J gene: TRBJ2-5; D gene: TRBD1; clone size: many
CDR3 protein: CASFSTEGQYF; CDR3 DNA: TGTGCCAGCTTCTCGACGGAGGGTCAGTACTTC; V gene: TRBV7-8; J gene: TRBJ2-7; D gene: NA; clone size: many
CDR3 protein: CASNSGGSSRNEQYF; CDR3 DNA: TGTGCCAGCAACTCCGGGGGGTCCTCGCGGAACGAGCAGTACTTC; V gene: TRBV2; J gene: TRBJ2-7; D gene: TRBD2; clone size: NA
CDR3 protein: CASSLISGDGYTF; CDR3 DNA: TGTGCCAGCAGCTTAATTTCAGGGGACGGCTACACCTTC; V gene: TRBV7-2; J gene: TRBJ1-2; D gene: NA; clone size: many
CDR3 protein: CASTEGTPEETQYF; CDR3 DNA: TGTGCCAGCACCGAGGGGACCCCCGAAGAGACCCAGTACTTC; V gene: TRBV2; J gene: TRBJ2-5; D gene: NA; clone size: NA
CDR3 protein: CSVESQPYGYTF; CDR3 DNA: TGCAGCGTTGAAAGTCAGCCCTATGGCTACACCTTC; V gene: TRBV29-1; J gene: TRBJ1-2; D gene: NA; clone size: many
CDR3 protein: CSAEGVGVDGYTF; CDR3 DNA: TGCAGCGCAGAGGGAGTGGGGGTGGATGGCTACACCTTC; V gene: TRBV29-1; J gene: TRBJ1-2; D gene: NA; clone size: NA
CDR3 protein: CASTPPGQESYEQYF; CDR3 DNA: TGTGCCAGCACCCCCCCGGGACAGGAGTCCTACGAGCAGTACTTC; V gene: TRBV7-3; J gene: TRBJ2-7; D gene: TRBD1; clone size: NA
CDR3 protein: CASTLGGGNGYTF; CDR3 DNA: TGTGCCAGCACCCTCGGGGGAGGTAATGGCTACACCTTC; V gene: TRBV2; J gene: TRBJ1-2; D gene: NA; clone size: many
CDR3 protein: CASSGDGEWVGGRPYEQYF; CDR3 DNA: TGTGCCAGCAGCGGAGACGGGGAGTGGGTCGGGGGGCGACCCTACGAGCAGTACTTC; V gene: TRBV7-9; J gene: TRBJ2-7; D gene: NA; clone size: few
CDR3 protein: CASSPEGLVFETQYF; CDR3 DNA: TGTGCCAGCAGCCCCGAGGGACTAGTCTTTGAGACCCAGTACTTC; V gene: TRBV7-9; J gene: TRBJ2-5; D gene: TRBD2; clone size: NA
CDR3 protein: CASSQEGPANEKLFF; CDR3 DNA: TGCGCCAGCAGCCAAGAGGGCCCAGCAAATGAAAAACTGTTTTTT; V gene: TRBV4-3; J gene: TRBJ1-4; D gene: NA; clone size: NA
CDR3 protein: CASSFGQGAQGAFF; CDR3 DNA: TGTGCCAGCAGCTTCGGACAGGGGGCTCAAGGAGCTTTCTTT; V gene: TRBV7-9; J gene: TRBJ1-1; D gene: TRBD1; clone size: NA
CDR3 protein: CASSWGPGVMNTEAFF; CDR3 DNA: TGTGCCAGCAGCTGGGGACCAGGTGTAATGAACACTGAAGCTTTCTTT; V gene: TRBV7-2; J gene: TRBJ1-1; D gene: NA; clone size: few
CDR3 protein: CASSLGRGTGIPYEQYF; CDR3 DNA: TGTGCCAGCAGCTTAGGAAGGGGGACAGGGATTCCCTACGAGCAGTACTTC; V gene: TRBV7-2; J gene: TRBJ2-7; D gene: TRBD1; clone size: once
CDR3 protein: CASSLRGATEAFF; CDR3 DNA: TGTGCCAGCAGCCTACGGGGCGCCACTGAAGCTTTCTTT; V gene: TRBV7-9; J gene: TRBJ1-1; D gene: NA; clone size: many
CDR3 protein: CASSLNRVNTEAFF; CDR3 DNA: TGTGCCAGCAGCTTAAACAGGGTGAACACTGAAGCTTTCTTT; V gene: TRBV7-8; J gene: TRBJ1-1; D gene: NA; clone size: many
CDR3 protein: CASSLDPSSYNEQFF; CDR3 DNA: TGTGCCAGCAGCTTAGACCCAAGCTCCTACAATGAGCAGTTCTTC; V gene: TRBV11-2; J gene: TRBJ2-1; D gene: NA; clone size: once
CDR3 protein: CASSGTGPAYEQYF; CDR3 DNA: TGTGCCAGCAGCGGGACCGGGCCTGCCTACGAGCAGTACTTC; V gene: TRBV9; J gene: TRBJ2-7; D gene: NA; clone size: NA
CDR3 protein: CSVQGKMNTEAFF; CDR3 DNA: TGCAGCGTTCAGGGGAAAATGAACACTGAAGCTTTCTTT; V gene: TRBV29-1; J gene: TRBJ1-1; D gene: NA; clone size: many
CDR3 protein: CASSQRQGHDSPLHF; CDR3 DNA: TGTGCCAGCAGCCAAAGACAGGGACATGATTCACCCCTCCACTTT; V gene: TRBV14; J gene: TRBJ1-6; D gene: TRBD1; clone size: many
CDR3 protein: CASSDGKGGNTGELFF; CDR3 DNA: TGCGCCAGCAGTGATGGCAAGGGGGGGAACACCGGGGAGCTGTTTTTT; V gene: TRBV10-2; J gene: TRBJ2-2; D gene: NA; clone size: NA
CDR3 protein: CASSPSAENGYTF; CDR3 DNA: TGCGCCAGCAGCCCAAGTGCGGAAAATGGCTACACCTTC; V gene: TRBV4-1; J gene: TRBJ1-2; D gene: NA; clone size: NA
CDR3 protein: CASSVWGQGYTF; CDR3 DNA: TGCGCCAGCAGTGTATGGGGACAGGGCTACACCTTC; V gene: TRBV10-2; J gene: TRBJ1-2; D gene: TRBD1; clone size: NA
CDR3 protein: CSARPGTGWTYEQYF; CDR3 DNA: TGCAGTGCTAGGCCTGGGACAGGGTGGACCTACGAGCAGTACTTC; V gene: TRBV20-1; J gene: TRBJ2-7; D gene: TRBD1; clone size: NA
CDR3 protein: CATTGDGETQYF; CDR3 DNA: TGTGCCACCACAGGGGATGGAGAGACCCAGTACTTC; V gene: TRBV2; J gene: TRBJ2-5; D gene: TRBD1; clone size: many
CDR3 protein: CARPAGHQPQHF; CDR3 DNA: TGTGCTAGACCTGCAGGGCATCAGCCCCAGCATTTT; V gene: TRBV24-1; J gene: TRBJ1-5; D gene: NA; clone size: NA
CDR3 protein: CASGLGGSLNTEAFF; CDR3 DNA: TGTGCCAGCGGACTGGGGGGCAGCCTGAACACTGAAGCTTTCTTT; V gene: TRBV12-3/TRBV12-4; J gene: TRBJ1-1; D gene: NA; clone size: NA